The table lists the clone carrying this T cell receptor (beta chain) with a few counts. Its antigen is unknown. The sample belongs to a study of human T cells and chemical hapten exposure. Study overall: Each week of the approximately 24-week study, patients had diphenylcyclopropenone applied to the scalp.

Notes on the study in general: Significantly greater numbers of large CDR3 similarity clusters came from expanded TCRs than from controls.

The time point was: patch test 2, 6 weeks after DPC sensitization. Treatment defined: therapeutic diphenylcyclopropenone sensitization with weekly scalp DPC. Unfractionated whole blood was the source from which total RNA was extracted. In the library, unique molecular identifiers were attached to individual cDNA molecules. TCRdb analysed the RACE reads with MiXCR anew, one entry per CDR3 protein. The profile shows about 140,000 distinct CDR3 sequences, about 10% of them singletons. This CDR3 spans 14 amino acids. V was shortened by 3 bases and J by 1 base, with 7 bases between the two germline ends. The chain couples TRBV12-3 or TRBV12-4 to TRBJ1-5; D is unresolved. The sequence came from a woman in her 50s with alopecia areata. Some clones in this sample may be carry-over from other donors' samples. Material: whole blood, obtained in connection with sensitization to the hapten diphenylcyclopropenone (DPC). The CDR3 sequence is CASSFPGSNQPQHF. The CDR3 region has the DNA TGTGCCAGCAGTTTTCCGGGGAGCAATCAGCCCCAGCATTTT.